This T cell receptor (beta chain) is drawn from a study of blood T cell repertoires in COVID-19. Study-level information: Collection of acute and convalescent COVID-19 samples took place in the United States, Italy and Spain. PBMCs, B-cell-depleted T cells, or T cells were the source of the cDNA or gDNA that made up the material.

How the authors handled the data: Researchers report that nucleated cell counts were estimated from reference gene primer amplification. Profiled with immunoSEQ multiplex PCR; TCRdb holds only in-frame clones, not every one. V, J and clone size are taken as reported in that table, and D and trimming were inferred from the DNA itself. This sample yields about 140,000 clones, of which over 80% are seen a single time; 9.5% to 12% belongs to the top ten. The CDR3 runs to 16 residues. The germline gives CDR1 SEHNR, CDR2 FQNEAQ (reference sequence). The V gene end was trimmed by 5 bases and the J gene end by 2 bases; junction bases not matched to a gene: 6.

Sequencing was carried out using peripheral blood. The chain links TRBV7-9 to TRBJ1-3; 10 bases map to TRBD1. This sequence originates from a woman older than 75 with acute or convalescent COVID-19. CDR3 sequence reads: CASSRQGAIPGNTIYF. CDR3 coding DNA: TGTGCCAGCAGCCGACAGGGGGCGATCCCTGGAAACACCATATATTTT.